Listed here are 30 T cell receptor beta chains from one sample, sequenced in a study of cytomegalovirus exposure and HLA in healthy donors. Amplification used 60 Vbeta primers and 13 Jbeta primers. Assay used: immunoSEQ multiplex PCR; TCRdb lists only in-frame clones, some missing. Among fewer than 200,000 clones listed, less than 90% were seen once. Sequencing was performed on PBMCs. The receptors here all came from a woman in her forties or fifties in good health and CMV-seropositive.

The V and J genes are TRBV9 and TRBJ2-7, with a tentative D call TRBD1 (6 bases). Trimming removed 3 bases from V and 1 base from J, with 8 bases in between. Germline-derived CDR1 and CDR2 are SGDLS and YYNGEE. The CDR3 runs 13 residues. The CDR3 bases are TGTGCCAGCAGCGCGGGACATTCCTACGAGCAGTACTTC. Encoded protein: CASSAGHSYEQYF.

V is TRBV11-2 and J is TRBJ2-7; D is perhaps TRBD2 (7 bases). Trimming cost V 1 base and J 7 bases, with 14 bases left between them. This CDR3 spans 14 amino acids. Germline CDR1 reads SGHAT; CDR2 reads FQNNGV. The DNA of the CDR3 is TGTGCCAGCAGCTTAGCCGCAAGGGGGGGGGAGCAGTACTTC. Its protein is CASSLAARGGEQYF.

This clone was observed once. The chain carries TRBV19 and TRBJ1-1; TRBD1 matches 7 bases. This CDR3 has 13 residues. V lost 3 bases and J lost 3; bases outside the gene matches: 1. Germline V lookup: CDR1 LNHDA, CDR2 SQIVND (reference sequence). CDR3 in amino acids: CASSIGTDTEAFF. Written as DNA, the CDR3 is TGTGCCAGTAGTATTGGGACAGACACTGAAGCTTTCTTT.

V gene TRBV19 combines with J gene TRBJ2-3; D is undetermined. This CDR3 contains 13 residues. Germline V gives CDR1 LNHDA, CDR2 SQIVND (reference sequence). The germline V and J ends were trimmed by 1 base and 4 bases, with 6 bases remaining between them. CDR3 in amino acids: CASSIVTADTQYF. CDR3 in DNA: TGTGCCAGTAGTATAGTGACTGCAGATACGCAGTATTTT.

This chain uses TRBV9 with TRBJ1-5; 7 bases fit TRBD1. Trimming took 2 bases from V and 3 from J; bases not matched to a gene: 2. This CDR3 comprises 14 residues. Germline lookup yields CDR1 SGDLS and CDR2 YYNGEE. The CDR3 loop is CASSVGQNNQPQHF. CDR3 DNA: TGTGCCAGCAGCGTGGGACAGAACAATCAGCCCCAGCATTTT.

The chain employs TRBV4-1 and TRBJ2-7; 7 nucleotides agree with TRBD1. The V gene's germline CDR1 is MGHRA and CDR2 YSYEKL. V trimming: 1 base; J trimming: 0 bases; junction bases outside the gene matches: 9. CDR3 length: 17 residues. CDR3: CASSQGFGQADSYEQYF. Here the CDR3 DNA reads TGCGCCAGCAGCCAAGGCTTCGGACAGGCGGACTCCTACGAGCAGTACTTC.

In its sample, this clone was seen once. The V gene is TRBV28, the J gene TRBJ1-2, with 9 positions matching TRBD1. The CDR3 runs 17 residues. Unmatched junction bases numbered 16, after V lost 5 bases and J lost 6 bases. Germline-derived CDR1 and CDR2 are MDHEN and SYDVKM. CDR3 sequence reads: CASSITGTGLLGDGYTF. In nucleotides, the CDR3 is TGTGCCAGCAGTATCACCGGGACAGGGCTCCTTGGGGATGGCTACACCTTC.

V is TRBV7-2 and J is TRBJ2-3; 10 bases map to TRBD2. J gave up 5 bases and V 5 bases, and 7 bases lay outside the gene matches. CDR1 is SGHTA and CDR2 is FQGNSA in the germline V gene. The CDR3 has 15 residues. The DNA for the CDR3 is TGTGCCAGCAGCCCAGCGGGAGGGCTGCTAGATACGCAGTATTTT. It is translated as CASSPAGGLLDTQYF. Drawing the rest from reference TRBV7-2 and TRBJ2-3, the complete variable domain is GAGVSQSPSNKVTEKGKDVELRCDPISGHTALYWYRQSLGQGLEFLIYFQGNSAPDKSGLPSDRFSAERTGGSVSTLTIQRTQQEDSAVYLCASSPAGGLLDTQYFGPGTRLTVL.

This clone was seen a single time. V usage is TRBV7-2 and J usage is TRBJ1-3; no firm D call. V lost 3 bases and J 1 base, leaving 10 bases between the germline ends. The CDR3 covers 15 residues. From germline, CDR1 is SGHTA and CDR2 FQGNSA. Here the CDR3 reads CASSLMSGSGNTIYF. Here the CDR3 DNA reads TGTGCCAGCAGCTTGATGTCCGGGTCTGGAAACACCATATATTTT.

This clone appeared a single time. This chain connects TRBV10-2 to TRBJ1-4, with D maybe TRBD1 (5 bases). Germline V gene lookup returns CDR1 WSHSY and CDR2 SAAADI. Trimming took 3 bases from V and 3 from J, leaving 14 bases between them. This CDR3 contains 16 residues. In nucleotides, the CDR3 is TGCGCCAGCAGTGACCCGGGGGGGGTTCCTAATGAAAAACTGTTTTTT. It encodes CASSDPGGVPNEKLFF.

The V gene is TRBV19, the J gene TRBJ2-7; 9 bases are a match to TRBD1. The CDR3 spans 16 residues. Trimming at V came to 5 bases and at J to 0 bases, leaving 8 bases not matched to a gene. Germline V gene lookup returns CDR1 LNHDA and CDR2 SQIVND (reference sequence). In nucleotides, the CDR3 is TGTGCCAGTAGTCCGAGGACAGGGGCTAACTCCTACGAGCAGTACTTC. It codes for CASSPRTGANSYEQYF.

V gene TRBV5-1 combines with J gene TRBJ2-5, with D perhaps matching TRBD2 (5 bases). The DNA matches TRBJ2-7 better at its end, which makes the J call doubtful. CDR1 is SGHRS and CDR2 is YFSETQ in the germline V gene. This CDR3 has 17 amino acids. CDR3 sequence (DNA): TGCGCCAGCAGCCCACGACCAGTCGGGAATTATCATGACGAGCAGTACTTC. Its protein is CASSPRPVGNYHDEQYF.

This clone was detected once. This chain joins TRBV19 and TRBJ1-6, with 8 nucleotides matching TRBD1. The CDR3 spans 14 residues. The germline V gene has CDR1 LNHDA and CDR2 SQIVND (reference sequence). After removal of 10 bases from V and 5 bases from J, the junction contained 7 bases not matched to a gene. CDR3 loop: CAISRTGNNSPLHF. As DNA, the CDR3 is TGTGCCATCTCGAGGACAGGGAATAATTCACCCCTCCACTTT.

J is TRBJ2-2 and V is TRBV7-2, with 11 bases fitting TRBD1. Germline CDR1 is SGHTA and CDR2 is FQGNSA. This CDR3 has 15 residues. V was pared by 0 bases and J by 9 bases, with 3 bases of the junction left unmatched. CDR3 protein: CASSLAWTGGRELFF. In DNA, the CDR3 is TGTGCCAGCAGCTTAGCGTGGACAGGGGGCCGGGAGCTGTTTTTT.

The chain carries TRBV6-5 and TRBJ2-3; 10 bases agree with TRBD2. The CDR3 has 15 amino acids. Germline CDR1 reads MNHEY; CDR2 reads SVGAGI. J lost 5 bases, V lost 7 bases, and 9 bases had no gene match. CDR3 nucleotide sequence: TGTGCCAGCACCACTAGCGGGATAGAGGTAGATACGCAGTATTTT. It translates to CASTTSGIEVDTQYF.

The genes are TRBV30 and TRBJ2-3, with a tentative D call TRBD2 (5 bases). The germline CDR1 and CDR2 sequences are GTSNPN and SVGIG (reference sequence). The germline V and J ends were trimmed by 1 base and 4 bases, with 12 bases remaining between them. CDR3 length: 14 residues. Here the CDR3 DNA reads TGTGCCTGGAGTGATCGCCGGGGTGCAGATACGCAGTATTTT. Its protein product is CAWSDRRGADTQYF.

This clone was seen a few times. The genes are TRBV4-2 and TRBJ2-7, with 7 bases identical to TRBD1. This CDR3 region has 17 residues. V shed 0 bases, J shed 1 base, and the junction held 9 bases outside the gene matches. Germline V lookup: CDR1 LGHNA, CDR2 YNFKEQ. The CDR3 bases are TGTGCCAGCAGCCAAGATAAAGGGGCAGGGGGTTCCTACGAGCAGTACTTC. This encodes CASSQDKGAGGSYEQYF.

The chain uses TRBV7-2 and TRBJ2-1, with 9 positions matching TRBD2. CDR1 and CDR2 from the germline V gene are SGHTA and FQGNSA. J lost 8 bases, V lost 0 bases, and 5 bases had no gene match. This CDR3 spans 15 amino acids. CDR3 bases: TGTGCCAGCAGCTTAGCTAGCGGGAGTGTTTATGAGCAGTTCTTC. Protein: CASSLASGSVYEQFF.

This chain uses TRBV18 with TRBJ1-6; maybe TRBD1 (6 bases). The CDR3 extends over 15 amino acids. V gave up 3 bases and J gave up 8 bases, with 14 bases separating them. The germline gives CDR1 KGHSH, CDR2 LQKENI. CDR3 protein: CASSPGQGKDSPLHF. CDR3 DNA sequence: TGTGCCAGCTCACCGGGGCAGGGGAAGGATTCACCCCTCCACTTT.

The gene calls are TRBV6-1 and TRBJ1-1; the D is unclear. The CDR3 runs 13 residues. Germline V gene sequence: CDR1 MNHNS, CDR2 SASEGT. The ends were cut back, 2 bases at V and 2 bases at J, with 6 bases in the middle. CDR3: CASSEQSNTEAFF. CDR3 nucleotides: TGTGCCAGCAGTGAACAGTCAAACACTGAAGCTTTCTTT.

V is TRBV6-5 and J is TRBJ2-7, with TRBD2 matching 9 bases. The V segment lost 2 bases and the J segment 1 base; nucleotides outside the gene matches: 3. Germline V gene sequence: CDR1 MNHEY, CDR2 SVGAGI. The CDR3 spans 15 residues. CDR3 amino acids: CASSYGTSFSYEQYF. In DNA form, the CDR3 reads TGTGCCAGCAGTTACGGGACTAGCTTTTCCTACGAGCAGTACTTC.

The chain employs TRBV6-5 and TRBJ1-3; D unclear. Germline CDR1 is MNHEY and CDR2 is SVGAGI. The V gene lost 4 bases and the J gene lost 4 bases, with 5 bases spanning the gap. The CDR3 runs 12 residues. This chain's CDR3 is CASSSVGNTIYF. For the CDR3, the DNA is TGTGCCAGCAGTTCTGTGGGAAACACCATATATTTT.

The gene calls are TRBV6-1 and TRBJ2-1; TRBD2 matches 7 bases. Germline trimming cut 8 bases from V and 7 bases from J; bases unmatched to any gene: 8. Germline-derived CDR1 and CDR2 are MNHNS and SASEGT. The length of the CDR3 is 13 residues. CDR3 amino acids: CASSETSRNEQFF. The CDR3 DNA reads as TGTGCCAGCTCAGAGACTAGCAGGAATGAGCAGTTCTTC.

For the CDR3, the DNA is TGTGCCAGCAGCGTAGGGGGCCACGAGACCCAGTACTTC. This gives the protein CASSVGGHETQYF. This chain joins TRBV7-2 and TRBJ2-5, with 7 bases aligning to TRBD1. Trimming at V came to 5 bases and at J to 5 bases, leaving 5 bases not matched to a gene. Looked up from germline, CDR1 is SGHTA and CDR2 is FQGNSA. The CDR3 runs to 13 residues.

The rearrangement joins TRBV5-1 to TRBJ2-1, with 7 positions matching TRBD2. This CDR3 is 16 amino acids long. J gave up 0 bases and V 4 bases, and 7 bases lay outside the gene matches. Germline V gene sequence: CDR1 SGHRS, CDR2 YFSETQ. The DNA of the CDR3 is TGCGCCAGCAGCGAAAGAGTAGCGGGCTCCTACAATGAGCAGTTCTTC. Encoded protein: CASSERVAGSYNEQFF.

The chain uses TRBV27 and TRBJ1-3; D not certain. The CDR3 spans 16 residues. Germline V gives CDR1 MNHEY, CDR2 SMNVEV (reference sequence). Trimming shortened V by 3 bases and J by 0 bases, and 12 bases separated the two germline ends. CDR3 nucleotide sequence: TGTGCCAGCAGTTTGTCCCAGAGGGACTCTGGAAACACCATATATTTT. It specifies CASSLSQRDSGNTIYF.

This clone was found a few times. The chain has TRBV7-6 and TRBJ1-4; no reliable D call. Trimming took off 3 bases at V and 11 bases at J, with 16 bases between the two ends. The germline gives CDR1 SGHVS, CDR2 FNYEAQ. The CDR3 has 14 residues. The CDR3, as DNA: TGTGCCAGCAGCTTGGGAGGGTTGAGGGAGAAACTGTTTTTT. Translation gives CASSLGGLREKLFF.

The J gene is TRBJ2-7, the V gene TRBV5-4; a weak D match, TRBD1 (5 bases). The CDR3 sequence is 14 residues long. Germline V gene lookup returns CDR1 SGHNT and CDR2 YYREEE (reference sequence). The germline V and J ends were trimmed by 1 base and 2 bases, with 10 bases remaining between them. The CDR3 DNA reads as TGTGCCAGCAGCTTGACCGACAGCCCCTACGAGCAGTACTTC. Its protein is CASSLTDSPYEQYF.

This chain joins TRBV7-2 and TRBJ1-2; D unresolved. The CDR3 is made up of 14 amino acids. V was clipped by 2 bases and J by 5 bases, with 12 bases between them. In germline, CDR1 is SGHTA, CDR2 FQGNSA. Here the CDR3 DNA reads TGTGCCAGCAGCTTAAATAGTATGAGTTATGGCTACACCTTC. Its translation: CASSLNSMSYGYTF. The full variable domain, its missing parts supplied by reference TRBV7-2 and TRBJ1-2, is GAGVSQSPSNKVTEKGKDVELRCDPISGHTALYWYRQSLGQGLEFLIYFQGNSAPDKSGLPSDRFSAERTGGSVSTLTIQRTQQEDSAVYLCASSLNSMSYGYTFGSGTRLTVV.

The rearrangement uses TRBV7-2 and TRBJ2-5; no reliable D call. There are 14 residues in the CDR3. CDR1 and CDR2 from the germline V gene are SGHTA and FQGNSA. V lost 3 bases to trimming and J lost 0 bases, with 8 bases between them. The CDR3 reads CASSFNENQETQYF. The DNA of the CDR3 is TGTGCCAGCAGCTTTAACGAGAACCAAGAGACCCAGTACTTC.